The rows below give T cell receptor beta chains drawn from one sample of a study of cytomegalovirus exposure and HLA in healthy donors. This table comes from immunoSEQ multiplex PCR, and its TCRdb copy is limited to in-frame clones, with some not included. The profile shows 120,000 or so clones, roughly nine tenths of them singletons. Sequencing was done on a sample of PBMCs. The receptors were sampled from a woman aged 18-29 years in good health and CMV-seronegative. The CDR3 runs from the conserved cysteine through the conserved F or W. The D gene is left open where the match is weak. Clone size is given for some rows only: seen once, a few or many times, or a class if the clone is expanded.

TRBD1	TRBV4-1	-	TRBJ2-2	CASSQDLIGTGRTGELFF	TGCGCCAGCAGCCAAGACTTAATCGGGACAGGACGGACCGGGGAGCTGTTTTTT
TRBD1	TRBV7-9	-	TRBJ2-1	CASSLGPVRTGGSEQFF	TGTGCCAGCAGCTTAGGCCCCGTGAGGACAGGGGGTAGTGAGCAGTTCTTC
TRBD2	TRBV9	-	TRBJ2-3	CASSPRTSGDTQYF	TGTGCCAGCAGCCCGCGGACTAGCGGAGATACGCAGTATTTT
TRBD2	TRBV30	-	TRBJ2-3	CAWSVGSGGLRDTQYF	TGTGCCTGGAGTGTGGGGAGCGGGGGGCTCAGGGATACGCAGTATTTT
TRBD2	TRBV5-1	-	TRBJ2-1	CASRTSGIGGEQFF	TGCGCCAGCCGGACTAGCGGGATAGGTGGTGAGCAGTTCTTC
-	TRBV28	-	TRBJ1-5	CASEQGFPNQPQHF	TGTGCCAGCGAACAGGGATTTCCCAATCAGCCCCAGCATTTT
TRBD2	TRBV5-4	-	TRBJ2-7	CASSSQTSGMLYEQYF	TGTGCCAGCAGCTCTCAGACTAGCGGGATGCTCTACGAGCAGTACTTC
-	TRBV5-1	-	TRBJ1-5	CASSLMGVRGEPQHF	TGCGCCAGCAGCTTGATGGGGGTTCGGGGGGAGCCCCAGCATTTT
-	TRBV28	-	TRBJ1-1	CATKGLDRGNTEAFF	TGTGCCACCAAGGGGCTCGACCGTGGGAACACTGAAGCTTTCTTT
TRBD1	TRBV6-1	-	TRBJ2-7	CASKWDRTYEQYF	TGTGCCAGCAAGTGGGACAGGACCTACGAGCAGTACTTC
TRBD1	TRBV5-6	once	TRBJ1-1	CASRSRGRGEAFF	TGTGCCAGCAGGTCCAGGGGGCGGGGAGAAGCTTTCTTT
-	TRBV14	once	TRBJ1-3	CASTSGGTIYF	TGTGCCAGTACCTCAGGAGGTACCATATATTTT
-	TRBV9	-	TRBJ1-3	CASSGGSGNTIYF	TGTGCCAGCAGCGGAGGATCTGGAAACACCATATATTTT
-	TRBV30	-	TRBJ2-7	CAWSFAQGGEQYF	TGTGCCTGGAGTTTCGCCCAGGGTGGCGAGCAGTACTTC
TRBD1	TRBV28	-	TRBJ1-2	CASRAPGDRTFRGYTF	TGTGCCAGCAGGGCTCCCGGGGACAGGACCTTTAGGGGCTACACCTTC
-	TRBV4-3	-	TRBJ1-1	CASSQTRMNTEAFF	TGCGCCAGCAGCCAAACAAGAATGAACACTGAAGCTTTCTTT
-	TRBV6-5	once	TRBJ1-1	CASSYEGQAWTEAFF	TGTGCCAGCAGTTACGAGGGTCAGGCGTGGACTGAAGCTTTCTTT
TRBD1	TRBV5-1	-	TRBJ1-2	CASSLAPQGGNYGYTF	TGCGCCAGCAGCTTGGCCCCACAGGGGGGTAACTATGGCTACACCTTC